The rows below give T cell receptor beta chains drawn from one sample of a study of regulatory T cells in long-lasting Graves disease. Using its own MiXCR run on the multiplex PCR reads, TCRdb lists one record per CDR3 protein. Among 440,000 or so distinct CDR3 sequences listed, about a sixth were seen once. The data also belong to a second study, concerning T cells in Graves' hyperthyroidism and ophthalmopathy.

Source: peripheral blood mononuclear cells (PBMCs), taken at new diagnosis, from a patient treated with antithyroid drugs. These receptor sequences come from a woman aged 25-40 years with Graves disease. Both conserved end residues are part of each CDR3. A D gene is named only where the DNA matches it firmly.

cdr3_aa	d_call	j_call	v_call
CASSFGSGLGSQPQHF	-	TRBJ1-5	TRBV28
CASSIARGDEQFF	-	TRBJ2-1	TRBV19
CSVKAWTANTEAFF	-	TRBJ1-1	TRBV29-1
CSATGESDTQYF	TRBD1	TRBJ2-3	TRBV20-1
CASSLEAGGHYEQYF	TRBD2	TRBJ2-7	TRBV2
CASSYSARGPNYGYTF	-	TRBJ1-2	TRBV6-5
CASSKSGTSGSIEQYF	TRBD2	TRBJ2-7	TRBV7-6
CAWQGGSNQPQHF	TRBD1	TRBJ1-5	TRBV30
CSAIKGREEKLFF	-	TRBJ1-4	TRBV20-1
CASSPGDRASDTQYF	TRBD1	TRBJ2-3	TRBV5-1
CASSFWDLPYNEQFF	-	TRBJ2-1	TRBV7-9
CASRDIMGWNTEAFF	-	TRBJ1-1	TRBV11-2
CASGFGQGAADTQYF	TRBD1	TRBJ2-3	TRBV12-5
CASSLDSGFADTQYF	-	TRBJ2-3	TRBV5-1
CASRNRGKSGGYTF	TRBD1	TRBJ1-2	TRBV11-2
CAWSVLAGWPQETQYF	TRBD2	TRBJ2-5	TRBV30
CASSQERQSNEQYF	-	TRBJ2-7	TRBV4-3
CASSFQGAYEQYF	-	TRBJ2-7	TRBV12-3/TRBV12-4
CASSATGDSEKLFF	-	TRBJ1-4	TRBV28
CASSFRGESNQPQHF	-	TRBJ1-5	TRBV5-5
CASSESGSTYNEQFF	TRBD2	TRBJ2-1	TRBV6-1
CASSGSGTSYQYEQYF	TRBD2	TRBJ2-7	TRBV28
CAISGTGTLTYEQYF	-	TRBJ2-7	TRBV10-3
CASSKAGSSGANVLTF	-	TRBJ2-6	TRBV6-1
CASSPLGAGGAVYEQYF	TRBD2	TRBJ2-7	TRBV18
CASSVAAGGEQFF	TRBD2	TRBJ2-1	TRBV5-1
CASSKQGIGGETQYF	-	TRBJ2-5	TRBV19
CAIGGSGRVGEQYF	TRBD2	TRBJ2-7	TRBV10-3